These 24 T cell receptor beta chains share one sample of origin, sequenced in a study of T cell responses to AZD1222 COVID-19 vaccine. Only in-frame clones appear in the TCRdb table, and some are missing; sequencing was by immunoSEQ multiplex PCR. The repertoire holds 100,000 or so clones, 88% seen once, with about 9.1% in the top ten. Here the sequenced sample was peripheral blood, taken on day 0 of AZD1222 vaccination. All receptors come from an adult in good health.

The CDR3 DNA reads as TGTGCCAGCAGCCAATCAGTAGGGGGCAGTGAAGCTTTCTTT. Residues: CASSQSVGGSEAFF. The J gene is TRBJ1-1, the V gene TRBV3-1 (or the pseudogene TRBV3-2), with TRBD1 identical over 7 bases. Unmatched junction bases numbered 7, after V lost 2 bases and J lost 7 bases. Looked up from germline, CDR1 is LGHDT and CDR2 is YNNKEL (reference sequence). The CDR3 has 14 amino acids.

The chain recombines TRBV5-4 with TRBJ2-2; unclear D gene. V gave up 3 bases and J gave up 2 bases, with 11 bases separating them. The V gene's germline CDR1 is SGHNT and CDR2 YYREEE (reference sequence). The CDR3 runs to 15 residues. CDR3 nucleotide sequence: TGTGCCAGCAGCTCCGTCCCCACCAACACCGGGGAGCTGTTTTTT. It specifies CASSSVPTNTGELFF.

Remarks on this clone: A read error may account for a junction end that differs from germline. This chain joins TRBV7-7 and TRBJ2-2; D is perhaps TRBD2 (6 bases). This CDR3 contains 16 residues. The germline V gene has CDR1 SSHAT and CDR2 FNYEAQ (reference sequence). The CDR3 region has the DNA TGTGCTAGCAGCAGCCCAAGAGGAGGGACCACCGGGGAGCTGTTTTTT. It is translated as CASSSPRGGTTGELFF. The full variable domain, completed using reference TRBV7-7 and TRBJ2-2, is GAGVSQSPRYKVTKRGQDVTLRCDPISSHATLYWYQQALGQGPEFLTYFNYEAQPDKSGLPSDRFSAERPEGSISTLTIQRTEQRDSAMYRCASSSPRGGTTGELFFGEGSRLTVL.

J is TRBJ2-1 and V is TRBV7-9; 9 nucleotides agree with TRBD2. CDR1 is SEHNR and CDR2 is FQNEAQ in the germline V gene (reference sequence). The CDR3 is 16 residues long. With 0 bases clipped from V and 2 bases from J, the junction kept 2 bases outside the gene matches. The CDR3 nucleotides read TGTGCCAGCAGCTTAGCGTTAGCGGGAGCCTACAATGAGCAGTTCTTC. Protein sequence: CASSLALAGAYNEQFF.

The DNA for the CDR3 is TGTGCCAGCAGCCGGGGGACACTCGGTGGTGGCTACACCTTC. Protein product: CASSRGTLGGGYTF. The chain uses TRBV3-1 (or the pseudogene TRBV3-2) and TRBJ1-2; possibly TRBD1 for D (6 bases). The CDR3 extends over 14 amino acids. Trimming took off 4 bases at V and 7 bases at J, with 16 bases between the two ends. Looked up from germline, CDR1 is LGHDT and CDR2 is YNNKEL (reference sequence).

CDR3 sequence reads: CASSPTSGYEQYF. For the CDR3, the DNA is TGTGCCAGCTCACCCACTAGCGGCTACGAGCAGTACTTC. The chain carries TRBV18 and TRBJ2-7; 8 nucleotides match TRBD2. The CDR3 totals 13 residues. Germline V CDR1 and CDR2: KGHSH, LQKENI. Germline trimming cut 3 bases from V and 3 bases from J; bases unmatched to any gene: 1.

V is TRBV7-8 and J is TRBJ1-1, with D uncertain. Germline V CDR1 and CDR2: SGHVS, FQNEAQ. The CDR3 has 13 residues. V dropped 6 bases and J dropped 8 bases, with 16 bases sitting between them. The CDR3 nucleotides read TGTGCCAGCAGTCCTGACATACCTCCGGAAGCTTTCTTT. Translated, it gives CASSPDIPPEAFF.

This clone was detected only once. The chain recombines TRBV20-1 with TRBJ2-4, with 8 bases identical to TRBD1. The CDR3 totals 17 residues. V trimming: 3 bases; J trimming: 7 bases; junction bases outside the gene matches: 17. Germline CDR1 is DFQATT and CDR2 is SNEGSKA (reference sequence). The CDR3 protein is CSASSGQGIFRDNIQYF. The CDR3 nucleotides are TGCAGTGCTAGTAGCGGACAGGGTATATTCCGCGATAACATTCAGTACTTC.

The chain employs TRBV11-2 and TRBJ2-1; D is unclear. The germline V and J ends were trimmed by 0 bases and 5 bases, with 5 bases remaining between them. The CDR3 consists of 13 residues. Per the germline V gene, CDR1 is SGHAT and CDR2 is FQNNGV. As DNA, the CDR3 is TGTGCCAGCAGCTTAGACCTAGACAATGAGCAGTTCTTC. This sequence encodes CASSLDLDNEQFF. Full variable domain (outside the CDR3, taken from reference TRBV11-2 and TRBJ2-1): EAGVAQSPRYKIIEKRQSVAFWCNPISGHATLYWYQQILGQGPKLLIQFQNNGVVDDSQLPKDRFSAERLKGVDSTLKIQPAKLEDSAVYLCASSLDLDNEQFFGPGTRLTVL.

CDR3 residues: CASSFQGARGYTF. The DNA of the CDR3 is TGTGCCAGCAGTTTTCAGGGGGCGCGTGGCTACACCTTC. The chain uses TRBV6-5 and TRBJ1-2; 8 bases agree with TRBD1. There are 13 residues in the CDR3. V lost 4 bases and J lost 7; bases outside the gene matches: 5. The V gene's germline CDR1 is MNHEY and CDR2 SVGAGI.

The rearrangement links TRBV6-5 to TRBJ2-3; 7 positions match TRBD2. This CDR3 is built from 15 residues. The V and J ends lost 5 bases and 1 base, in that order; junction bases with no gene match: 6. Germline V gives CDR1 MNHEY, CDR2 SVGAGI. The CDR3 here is CASSLGLVRTDTQYF. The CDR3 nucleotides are TGTGCCAGCAGTCTCGGACTAGTCCGCACAGATACGCAGTATTTT.

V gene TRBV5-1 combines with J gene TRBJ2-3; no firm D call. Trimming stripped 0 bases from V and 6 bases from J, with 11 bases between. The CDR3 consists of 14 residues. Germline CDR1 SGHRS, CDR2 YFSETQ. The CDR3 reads CASSLGGIQDTQYF. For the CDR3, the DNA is TGCGCCAGCAGCTTGGGGGGTATTCAGGATACGCAGTATTTT.

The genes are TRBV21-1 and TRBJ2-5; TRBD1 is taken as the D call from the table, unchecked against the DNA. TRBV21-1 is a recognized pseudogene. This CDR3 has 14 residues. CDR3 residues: CASSKGQGGETQYF. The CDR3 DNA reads TGTGCCAGCAGCAAAGGACAGGGGGGGGAGACCCAGTACTTC.

The CDR3 sequence is CASSQLTGGDEQYF. The CDR3 bases are TGTGCCAGCAGCCAACTGACAGGGGGCGACGAGCAGTACTTC. The J gene is TRBJ2-7, the V gene TRBV9; TRBD1 matches 10 bases. This CDR3 contains 14 residues. V shed 4 bases, J shed 5 bases, and the junction held 6 bases outside the gene matches. CDR1 SGDLS and CDR2 YYNGEE come from the germline V gene.

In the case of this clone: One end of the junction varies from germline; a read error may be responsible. The CDR3 region is CAIGETSSNYNEQFF. The CDR3 DNA follows: TGTGCCATCGGTGAGACTTCCTCCAATTACAATGAGCAGTTCTTC. This chain joins TRBV10-3 and TRBJ2-1, with D unresolved. CDR1 and CDR2 (germline): ENHRY, SYGVKD. The CDR3 totals 15 residues.

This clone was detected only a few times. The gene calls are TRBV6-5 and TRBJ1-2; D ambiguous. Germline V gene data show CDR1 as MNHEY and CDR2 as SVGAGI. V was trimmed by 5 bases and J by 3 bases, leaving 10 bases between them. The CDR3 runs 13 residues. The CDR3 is CASSPLGHYGYTF. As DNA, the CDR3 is TGTGCCAGCAGTCCCCTGGGCCACTATGGCTACACCTTC.

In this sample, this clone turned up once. Here the CDR3 reads CASKLPLTGDKFF. CDR3 sequence (DNA): TGTGCCAGCAAACTCCCCTTAACAGGGGATAAGTTCTTC. The rearrangement joins TRBV12-3 or TRBV12-4 to TRBJ2-1, with 7 bases lining up with TRBD1. This CDR3 contains 13 residues. V shed 7 bases and J 14 bases; nucleotides not matched to a gene: 14.

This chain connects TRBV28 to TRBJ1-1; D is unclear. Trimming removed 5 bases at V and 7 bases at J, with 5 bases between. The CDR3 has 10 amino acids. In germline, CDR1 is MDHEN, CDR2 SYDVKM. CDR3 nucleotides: TGTGCCAGCAGTCGACTTGAAGCTTTCTTT. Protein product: CASSRLEAFF.

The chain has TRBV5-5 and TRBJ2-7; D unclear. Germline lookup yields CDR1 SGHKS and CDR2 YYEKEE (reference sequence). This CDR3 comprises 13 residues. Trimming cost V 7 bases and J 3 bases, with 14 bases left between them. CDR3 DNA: TGTGCCAGCGGCAAGGTAGAGAACTACGAGCAGTACTTC. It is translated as CASGKVENYEQYF. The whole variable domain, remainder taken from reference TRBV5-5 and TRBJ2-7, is DAGVTQSPTHLIKTRGQQVTLRCSPISGHKSVSWYQQVLGQGPQFIFQYYEKEERGRGNFPDRFSARQFPNYSSELNVNALLLGDSALYLCASGKVENYEQYFGPGTRLTVT.

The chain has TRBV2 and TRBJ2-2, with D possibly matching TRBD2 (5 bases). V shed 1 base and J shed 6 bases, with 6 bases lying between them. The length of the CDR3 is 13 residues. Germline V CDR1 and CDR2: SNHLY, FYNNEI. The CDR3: CASSEGGPGELFF. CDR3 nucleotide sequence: TGTGCCAGCAGTGAAGGCGGGCCCGGGGAGCTGTTTTTT.

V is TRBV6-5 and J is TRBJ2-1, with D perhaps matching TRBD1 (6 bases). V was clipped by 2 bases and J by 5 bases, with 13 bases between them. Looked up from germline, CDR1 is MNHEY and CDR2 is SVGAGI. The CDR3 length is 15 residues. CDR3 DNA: TGTGCCAGCAGTTACGGGCCAGGGGTCAACAATGAGCAGTTCTTC. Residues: CASSYGPGVNNEQFF.

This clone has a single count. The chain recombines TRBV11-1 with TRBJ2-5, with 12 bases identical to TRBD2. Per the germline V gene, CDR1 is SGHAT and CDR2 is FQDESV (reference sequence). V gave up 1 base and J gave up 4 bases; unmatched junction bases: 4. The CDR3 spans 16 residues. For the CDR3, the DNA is TGTGCCAGCAGCTTAGGCCTAGCGGGAGGGCCAGAGACCCAGTACTTC. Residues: CASSLGLAGGPETQYF.

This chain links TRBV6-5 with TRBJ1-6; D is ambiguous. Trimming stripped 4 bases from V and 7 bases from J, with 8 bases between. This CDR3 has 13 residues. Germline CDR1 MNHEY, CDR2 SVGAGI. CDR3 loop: CASSLPGNSPLHF. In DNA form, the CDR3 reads TGTGCCAGCAGTTTGCCGGGGAATTCACCCCTCCACTTT.

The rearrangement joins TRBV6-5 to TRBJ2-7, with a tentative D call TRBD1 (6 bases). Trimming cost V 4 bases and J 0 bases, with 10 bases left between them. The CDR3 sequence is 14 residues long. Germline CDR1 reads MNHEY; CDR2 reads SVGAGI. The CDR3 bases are TGTGCCAGCAGTTTACAGGGCAGCTCCTACGAGCAGTACTTC. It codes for CASSLQGSSYEQYF.